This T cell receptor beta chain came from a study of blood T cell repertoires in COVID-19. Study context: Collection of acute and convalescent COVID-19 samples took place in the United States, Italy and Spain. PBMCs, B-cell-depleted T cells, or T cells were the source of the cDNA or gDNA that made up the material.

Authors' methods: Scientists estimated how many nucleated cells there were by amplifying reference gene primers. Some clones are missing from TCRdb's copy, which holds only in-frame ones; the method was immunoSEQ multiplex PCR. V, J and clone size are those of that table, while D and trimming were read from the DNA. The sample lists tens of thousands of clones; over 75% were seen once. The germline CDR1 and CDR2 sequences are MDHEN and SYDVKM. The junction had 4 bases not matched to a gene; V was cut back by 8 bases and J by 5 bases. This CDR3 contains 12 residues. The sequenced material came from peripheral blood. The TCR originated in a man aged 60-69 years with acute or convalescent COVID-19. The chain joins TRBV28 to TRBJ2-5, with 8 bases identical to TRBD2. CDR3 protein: CASGGRHETQYF. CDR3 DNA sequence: TGTGCCAGCGGCGGGAGGCATGAGACCCAGTACTTC.